Below, 2 T cell receptor beta chains from the same sample are listed, as sequenced in a study of blood T cell repertoires in COVID-19. Sequencing used immunoSEQ multiplex PCR; TCRdb keeps in-frame clones, though not all of them. The table includes approximately 80,000 clones, roughly 88% detected once. Sequenced material: peripheral blood. These receptors all come from a woman aged 50 to 65 in a cohort sampled during active COVID-19.

The V and J genes are TRBV25-1 and TRBJ1-2; a possible D gene is TRBD1 (5 bases). This CDR3 region has 12 residues. The V gene's germline CDR1 is MGHDK and CDR2 SYGVNS. With 5 bases removed from V and 7 bases from J, the gap between germline ends came to 11 bases. The CDR3 reads CASSKGRLGYTF. DNA for the CDR3: TGTGCCAGCAGTAAGGGGAGGCTTGGCTACACCTTC.

This clone has more than one count but fewer than ten. The CDR3 reads CASSEGQAYNEQFF. The CDR3 DNA reads TGTGCCAGCAGTGAAGGACAGGCTTACAATGAGCAGTTCTTC. V is TRBV2 and J is TRBJ2-1; D possibly corresponds to TRBD1 (6 bases). CDR1 and CDR2 from the germline V gene are SNHLY and FYNNEI. V lost 1 base and J lost 4, with 8 bases in between. The CDR3 is 14 amino acids.